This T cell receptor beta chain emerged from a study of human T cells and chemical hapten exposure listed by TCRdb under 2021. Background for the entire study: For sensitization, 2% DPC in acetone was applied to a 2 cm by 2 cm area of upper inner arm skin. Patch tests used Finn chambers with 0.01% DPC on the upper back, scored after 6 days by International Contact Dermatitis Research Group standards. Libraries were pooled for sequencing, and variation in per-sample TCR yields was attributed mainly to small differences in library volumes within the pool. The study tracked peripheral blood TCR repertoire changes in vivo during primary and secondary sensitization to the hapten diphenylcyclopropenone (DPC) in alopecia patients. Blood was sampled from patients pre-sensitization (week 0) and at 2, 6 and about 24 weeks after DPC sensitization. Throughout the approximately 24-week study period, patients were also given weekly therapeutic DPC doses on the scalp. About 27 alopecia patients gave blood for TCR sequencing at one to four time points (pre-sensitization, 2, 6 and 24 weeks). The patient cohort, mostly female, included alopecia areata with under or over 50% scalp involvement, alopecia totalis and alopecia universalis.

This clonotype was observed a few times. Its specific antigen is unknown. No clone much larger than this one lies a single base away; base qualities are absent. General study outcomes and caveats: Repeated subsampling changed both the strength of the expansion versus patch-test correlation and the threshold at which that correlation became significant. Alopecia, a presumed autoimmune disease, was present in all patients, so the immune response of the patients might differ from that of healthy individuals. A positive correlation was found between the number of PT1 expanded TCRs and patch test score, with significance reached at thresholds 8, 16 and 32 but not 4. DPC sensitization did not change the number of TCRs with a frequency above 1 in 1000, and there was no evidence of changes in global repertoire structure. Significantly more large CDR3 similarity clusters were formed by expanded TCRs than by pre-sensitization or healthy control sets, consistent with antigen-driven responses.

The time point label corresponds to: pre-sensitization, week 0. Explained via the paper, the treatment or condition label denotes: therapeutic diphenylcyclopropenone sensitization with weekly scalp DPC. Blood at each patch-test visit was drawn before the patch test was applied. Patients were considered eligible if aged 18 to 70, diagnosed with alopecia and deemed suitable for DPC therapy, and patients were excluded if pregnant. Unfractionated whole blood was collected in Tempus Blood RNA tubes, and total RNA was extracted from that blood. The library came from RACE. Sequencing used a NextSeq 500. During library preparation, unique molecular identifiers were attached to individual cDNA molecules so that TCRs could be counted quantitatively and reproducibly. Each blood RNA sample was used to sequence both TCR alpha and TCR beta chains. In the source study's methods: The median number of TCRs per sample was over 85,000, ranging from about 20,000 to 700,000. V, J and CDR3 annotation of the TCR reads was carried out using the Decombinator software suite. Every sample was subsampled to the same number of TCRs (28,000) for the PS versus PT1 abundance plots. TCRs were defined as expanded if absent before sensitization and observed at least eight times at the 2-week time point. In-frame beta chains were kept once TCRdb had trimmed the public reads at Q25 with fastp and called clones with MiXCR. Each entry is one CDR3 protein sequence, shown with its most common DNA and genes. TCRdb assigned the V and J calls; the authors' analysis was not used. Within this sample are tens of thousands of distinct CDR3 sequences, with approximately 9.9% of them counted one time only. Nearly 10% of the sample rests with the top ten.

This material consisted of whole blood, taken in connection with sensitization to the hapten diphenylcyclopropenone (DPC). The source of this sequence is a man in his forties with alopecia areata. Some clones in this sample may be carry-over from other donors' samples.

In nucleotide form, the sequence is TGCGCCAGCAGCCCAACTAGCGGCCCGACAAGTGAGCAGTTCTTC. It is translated as CASSPTSGPTSEQFF. Rearrangement joined TRBV5-1 to TRBJ2-1; 8 central nucleotides agree with TRBD2. The V end gives up 4 bases and the J end 9 bases, leaving 12 bases in the junction not matched to a gene. From the cysteine up to the phenylalanine, the CDR3 has a length of 15 residues. Of the read, only the CDR3 DNA is kept; its 45 bases are in frame from base 1. Sequences SGHRS (CDR1) and YFSETQ (CDR2) are obtained from the germline V gene.